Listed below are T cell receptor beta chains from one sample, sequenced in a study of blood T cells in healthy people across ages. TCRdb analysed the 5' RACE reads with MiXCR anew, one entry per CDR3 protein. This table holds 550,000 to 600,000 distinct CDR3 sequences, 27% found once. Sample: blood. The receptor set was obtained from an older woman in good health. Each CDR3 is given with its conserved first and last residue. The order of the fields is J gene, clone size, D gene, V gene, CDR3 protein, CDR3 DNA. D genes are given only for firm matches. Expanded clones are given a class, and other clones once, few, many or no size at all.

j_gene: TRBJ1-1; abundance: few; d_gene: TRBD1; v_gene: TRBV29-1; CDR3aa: CSVARTGREAEAFF; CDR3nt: TGCAGCGTTGCCCGGACAGGGCGAGAGGCTGAAGCTTTCTTT
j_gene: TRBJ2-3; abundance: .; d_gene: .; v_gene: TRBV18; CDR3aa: CASSPLVSTDTQYF; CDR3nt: TGTGCCAGCTCACCATTGGTGAGCACAGATACGCAGTATTTT
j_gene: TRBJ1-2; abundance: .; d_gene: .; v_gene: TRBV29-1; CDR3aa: CSVGLGDYGYTF; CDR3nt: TGCAGCGTTGGATTGGGAGACTATGGCTACACCTTC
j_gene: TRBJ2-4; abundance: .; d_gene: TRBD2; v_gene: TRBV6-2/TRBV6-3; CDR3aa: CASTTSGGTKNIQYF; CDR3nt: TGTGCCAGCACAACTAGCGGGGGGACCAAAAACATTCAGTACTTC
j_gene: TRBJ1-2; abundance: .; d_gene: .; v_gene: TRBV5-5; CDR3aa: CASSQIRDIGYGYTF; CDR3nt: TGTGCCAGCAGCCAAATTAGGGACATAGGATACGGCTACACCTTC
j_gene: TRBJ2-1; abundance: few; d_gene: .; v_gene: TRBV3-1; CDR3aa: CASSRTWDDEQFF; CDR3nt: TGTGCCAGCAGCCGCACATGGGACGATGAGCAGTTCTTC
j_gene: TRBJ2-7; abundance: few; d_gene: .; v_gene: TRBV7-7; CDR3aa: CASSLDRSGEQYF; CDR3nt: TGTGCTAGCAGCCTAGACAGGTCCGGCGAGCAGTACTTC
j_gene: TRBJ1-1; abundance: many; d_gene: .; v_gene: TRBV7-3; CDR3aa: CASSLLTSMNTEAFF; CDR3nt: TGTGCCAGCAGCCTTCTCACGTCCATGAACACTGAAGCTTTCTTT
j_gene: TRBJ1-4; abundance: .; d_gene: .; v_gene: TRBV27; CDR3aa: CASSLSGLWISGTEKLFF; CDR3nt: TGTGCCAGCAGTTTAAGTGGACTGTGGATTTCTGGAACTGAAAAACTGTTTTTT
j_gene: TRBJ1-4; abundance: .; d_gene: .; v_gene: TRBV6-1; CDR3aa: CASSLSAGDDNEKPFF; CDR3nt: TGTGCCAGCAGTCTCTCCGCGGGGGACGACAATGAAAAACCGTTTTTT
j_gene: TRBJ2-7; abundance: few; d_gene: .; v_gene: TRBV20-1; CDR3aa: CSAGDWGYEQYF; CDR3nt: TGCAGTGCTGGAGATTGGGGATACGAGCAGTACTTC
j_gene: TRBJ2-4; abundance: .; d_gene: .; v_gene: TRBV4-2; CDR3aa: CASSQDVEAKNIQYF; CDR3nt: TGTGCCAGCAGCCAAGACGTAGAGGCCAAAAACATTCAGTACTTC
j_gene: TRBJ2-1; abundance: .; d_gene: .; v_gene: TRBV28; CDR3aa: CANSLFGGSYNEQFF; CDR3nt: TGTGCCAACAGTTTATTTGGGGGCTCCTACAATGAGCAGTTCTTC
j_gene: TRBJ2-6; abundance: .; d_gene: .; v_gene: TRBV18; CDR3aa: CASSPPGGANVLTF; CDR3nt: TGTGCCAGCTCACCACCGGGTGGGGCCAACGTCCTGACTTTC
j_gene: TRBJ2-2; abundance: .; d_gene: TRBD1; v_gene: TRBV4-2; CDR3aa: CASSQPDRANGELFF; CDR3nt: TGTGCCAGCAGCCAACCGGACAGGGCGAACGGGGAGCTGTTTTTT
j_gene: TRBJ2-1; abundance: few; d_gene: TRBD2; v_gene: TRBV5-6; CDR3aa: CASSPGLAGDLYNEQFF; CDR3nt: TGTGCCAGCAGCCCGGGACTAGCGGGGGACCTCTACAATGAGCAGTTCTTC
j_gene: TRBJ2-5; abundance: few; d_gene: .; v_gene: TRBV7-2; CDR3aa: CASSSPRTIQETQYF; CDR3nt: TGTGCCAGCAGCTCTCCCCGGACAATCCAAGAGACCCAGTACTTC
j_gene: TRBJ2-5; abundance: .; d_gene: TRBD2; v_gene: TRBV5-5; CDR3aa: CASSLVGTSRETQYF; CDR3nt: TGTGCCAGCAGCTTGGTTGGGACTAGCAGGGAGACCCAGTACTTC
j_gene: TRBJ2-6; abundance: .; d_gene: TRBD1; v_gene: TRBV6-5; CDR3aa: CASSYSQGAGANVLTF; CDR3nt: TGTGCCAGCAGTTATTCCCAGGGGGCTGGGGCCAACGTCCTGACTTTC
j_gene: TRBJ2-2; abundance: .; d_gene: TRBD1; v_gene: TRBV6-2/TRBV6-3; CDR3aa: CASSPMTGYPGELFF; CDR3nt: TGTGCCAGCAGCCCTATGACAGGGTACCCCGGGGAGCTGTTTTTT
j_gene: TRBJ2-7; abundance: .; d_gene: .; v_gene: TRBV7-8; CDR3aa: CASSLEGLSSYEQYF; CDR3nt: TGTGCCAGCAGCTTAGAGGGGTTAAGCTCCTACGAGCAGTACTTC
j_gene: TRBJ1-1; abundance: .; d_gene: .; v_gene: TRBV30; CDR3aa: CAWSVEPHTEAFF; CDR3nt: TGTGCCTGGAGTGTGGAACCCCACACTGAAGCTTTCTTT
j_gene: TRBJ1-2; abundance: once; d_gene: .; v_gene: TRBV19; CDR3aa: CASSLDTMRPYGYTF; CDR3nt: TGTGCCAGTAGTCTAGACACTATGCGGCCTTATGGTTACACCTTC
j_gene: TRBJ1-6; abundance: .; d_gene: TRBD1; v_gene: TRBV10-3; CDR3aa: CAISEGPGGGFSPLHF; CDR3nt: TGTGCCATCAGTGAGGGGCCAGGGGGCGGATTTAGTCCCCTCCACTTT
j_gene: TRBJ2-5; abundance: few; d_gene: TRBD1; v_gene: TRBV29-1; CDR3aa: CSVSGTGGAGTQYF; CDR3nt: TGCAGCGTTTCCGGGACAGGGGGCGCAGGGACCCAGTACTTC
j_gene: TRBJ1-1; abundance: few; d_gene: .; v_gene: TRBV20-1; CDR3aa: CSARDTGSLTEAFF; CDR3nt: TGCAGTGCTAGAGATACAGGGAGCTTAACTGAAGCTTTCTTT
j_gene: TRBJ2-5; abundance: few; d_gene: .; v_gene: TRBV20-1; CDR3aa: CSARAGVETQYF; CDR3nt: TGCAGTGCTAGAGCAGGGGTAGAGACCCAGTACTTC
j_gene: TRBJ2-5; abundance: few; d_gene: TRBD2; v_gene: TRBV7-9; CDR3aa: CASSPAGTSMIDQYF; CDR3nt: TGTGCCAGCAGTCCCGCCGGGACTAGTATGATCGACCAGTACTTC
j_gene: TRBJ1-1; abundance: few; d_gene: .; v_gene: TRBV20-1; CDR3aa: CSARVSNLEAFF; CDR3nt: TGCAGTGCTAGAGTGTCGAATCTTGAAGCTTTCTTT